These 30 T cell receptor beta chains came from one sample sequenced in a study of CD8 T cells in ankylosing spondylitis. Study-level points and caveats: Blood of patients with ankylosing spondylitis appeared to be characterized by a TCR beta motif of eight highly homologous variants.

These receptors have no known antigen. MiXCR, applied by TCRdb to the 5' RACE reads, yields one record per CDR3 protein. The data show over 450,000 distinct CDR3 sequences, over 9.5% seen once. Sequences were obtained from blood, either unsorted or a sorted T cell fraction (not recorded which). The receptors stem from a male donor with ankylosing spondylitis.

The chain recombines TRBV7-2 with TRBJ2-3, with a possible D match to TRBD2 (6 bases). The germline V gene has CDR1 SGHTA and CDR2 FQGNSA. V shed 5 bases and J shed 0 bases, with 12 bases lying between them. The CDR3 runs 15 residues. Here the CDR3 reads CASSPFRGSTDTQYF. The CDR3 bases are TGTGCCAGCAGCCCCTTTCGGGGGAGCACAGATACGCAGTATTTT.

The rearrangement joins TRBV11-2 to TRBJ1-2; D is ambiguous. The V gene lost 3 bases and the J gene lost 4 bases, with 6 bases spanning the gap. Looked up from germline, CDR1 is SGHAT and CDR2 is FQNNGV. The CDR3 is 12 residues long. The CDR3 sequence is CASSFNGYGYTF. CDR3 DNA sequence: TGTGCCAGCAGCTTTAACGGCTATGGCTACACCTTC.

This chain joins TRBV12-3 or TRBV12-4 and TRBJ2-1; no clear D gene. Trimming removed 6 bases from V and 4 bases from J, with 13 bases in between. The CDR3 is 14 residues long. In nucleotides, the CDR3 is TGTGCCAGCAGCCTCCCCAGCGCTTACAATGAGCAGTTCTTC. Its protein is CASSLPSAYNEQFF.

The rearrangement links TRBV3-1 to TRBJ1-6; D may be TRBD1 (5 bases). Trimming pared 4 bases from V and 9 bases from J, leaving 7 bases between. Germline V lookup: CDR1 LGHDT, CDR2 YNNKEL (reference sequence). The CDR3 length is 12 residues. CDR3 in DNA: TGTGCCAGCAGCCTAGGGACTTCACCCCTCCACTTT. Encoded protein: CASSLGTSPLHF.

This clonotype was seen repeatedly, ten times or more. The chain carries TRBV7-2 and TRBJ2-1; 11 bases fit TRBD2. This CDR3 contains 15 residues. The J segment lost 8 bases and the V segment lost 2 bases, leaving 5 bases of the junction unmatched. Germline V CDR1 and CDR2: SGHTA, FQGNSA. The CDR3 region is CASSLLAGGLHEQFF. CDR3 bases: TGTGCCAGCAGCTTACTAGCGGGAGGTCTCCATGAGCAGTTCTTC.

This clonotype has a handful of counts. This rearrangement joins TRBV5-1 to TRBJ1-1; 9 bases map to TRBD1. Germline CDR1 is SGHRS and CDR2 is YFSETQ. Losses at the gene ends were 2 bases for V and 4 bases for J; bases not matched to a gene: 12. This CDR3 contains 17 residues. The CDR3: CASSFLGQGRFGTEAFF. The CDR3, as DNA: TGCGCCAGCAGCTTCCTTGGACAGGGGAGATTCGGCACTGAAGCTTTCTTT.

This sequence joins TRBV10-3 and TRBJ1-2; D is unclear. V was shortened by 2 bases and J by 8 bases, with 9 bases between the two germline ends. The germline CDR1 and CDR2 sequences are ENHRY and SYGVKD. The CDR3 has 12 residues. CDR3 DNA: TGTGCCATCAGTGAGCCGACCATGGGCTACACCTTC. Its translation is CAISEPTMGYTF.

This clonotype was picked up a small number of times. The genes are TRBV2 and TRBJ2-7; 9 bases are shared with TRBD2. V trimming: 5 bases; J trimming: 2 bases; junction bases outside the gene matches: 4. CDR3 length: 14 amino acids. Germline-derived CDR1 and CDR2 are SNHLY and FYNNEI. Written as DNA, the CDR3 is TGTGCCAGCAGTCGGACTAGCGTAACCTACGAGCAGTACTTC. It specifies CASSRTSVTYEQYF. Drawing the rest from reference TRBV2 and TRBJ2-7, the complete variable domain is EPEVTQTPSHQVTQMGQEVILRCVPISNHLYFYWYRQILGQKVEFLVSFYNNEISEKSEIFDDQFSVERPDGSNFTLKIRSTKLEDSAMYFCASSRTSVTYEQYFGPGTRLTVT.

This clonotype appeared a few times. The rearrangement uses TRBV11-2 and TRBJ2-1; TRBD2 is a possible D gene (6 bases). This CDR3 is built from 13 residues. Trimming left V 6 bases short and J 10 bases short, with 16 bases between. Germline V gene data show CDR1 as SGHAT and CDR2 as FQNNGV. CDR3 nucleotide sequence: TGTGCCAGCAGTCCAAGAGGGGCGGGAGAGCAGTTCTTC. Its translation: CASSPRGAGEQFF.

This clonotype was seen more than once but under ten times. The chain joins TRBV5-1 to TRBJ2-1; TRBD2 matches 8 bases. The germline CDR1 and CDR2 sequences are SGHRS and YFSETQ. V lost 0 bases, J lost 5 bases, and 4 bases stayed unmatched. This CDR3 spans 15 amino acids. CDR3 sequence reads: CASSLEAGANNEQFF. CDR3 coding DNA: TGCGCCAGCAGCTTGGAAGCGGGGGCGAACAATGAGCAGTTCTTC.

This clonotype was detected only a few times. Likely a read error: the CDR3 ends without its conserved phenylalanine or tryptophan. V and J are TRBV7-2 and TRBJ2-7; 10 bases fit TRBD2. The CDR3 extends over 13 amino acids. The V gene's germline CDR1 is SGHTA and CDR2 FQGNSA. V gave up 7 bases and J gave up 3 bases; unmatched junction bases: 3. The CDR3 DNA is TGTGCCAGCACTCGGACTAGCGGCTACGAGCAGTACTAC. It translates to CASTRTSGYEQYY.

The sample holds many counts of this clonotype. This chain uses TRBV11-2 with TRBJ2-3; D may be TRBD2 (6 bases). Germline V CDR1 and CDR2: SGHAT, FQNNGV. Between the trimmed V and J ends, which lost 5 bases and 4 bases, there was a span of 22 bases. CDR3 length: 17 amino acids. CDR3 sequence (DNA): TGTGCCAGCAGCCCGAGGGGAGGAACCCATAGGGCAGATACGCAGTATTTT. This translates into CASSPRGGTHRADTQYF.

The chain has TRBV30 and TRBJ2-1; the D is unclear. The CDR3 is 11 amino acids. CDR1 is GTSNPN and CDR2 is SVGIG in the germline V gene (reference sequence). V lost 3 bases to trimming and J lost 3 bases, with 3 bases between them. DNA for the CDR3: TGTGCCTGGAGGTACTACAATGAGCAGTTCTTC. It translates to CAWRYYNEQFF.

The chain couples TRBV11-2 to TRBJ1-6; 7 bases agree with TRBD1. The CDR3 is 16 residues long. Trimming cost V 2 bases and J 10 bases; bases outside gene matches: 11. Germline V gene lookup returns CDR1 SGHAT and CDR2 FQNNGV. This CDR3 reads CASSLRFTGALSPLHF. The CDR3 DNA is TGTGCCAGCAGCTTAAGGTTCACAGGGGCATTGTCACCCCTCCACTTT.

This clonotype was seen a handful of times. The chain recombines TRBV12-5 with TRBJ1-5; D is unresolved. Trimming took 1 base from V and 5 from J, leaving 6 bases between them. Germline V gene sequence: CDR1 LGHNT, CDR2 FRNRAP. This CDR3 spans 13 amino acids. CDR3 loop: CASGLGGYQPQHF. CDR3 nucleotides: TGTGCTAGTGGTTTGGGTGGATATCAGCCCCAGCATTTT.

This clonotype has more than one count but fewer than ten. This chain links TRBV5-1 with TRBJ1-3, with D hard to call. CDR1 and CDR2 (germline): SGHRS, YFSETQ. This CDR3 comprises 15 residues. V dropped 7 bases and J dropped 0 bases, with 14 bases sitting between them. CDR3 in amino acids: CASSLEAISGNTIYF. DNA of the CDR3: TGCGCCAGCTCCCTAGAGGCAATCTCTGGAAACACCATATATTTT.

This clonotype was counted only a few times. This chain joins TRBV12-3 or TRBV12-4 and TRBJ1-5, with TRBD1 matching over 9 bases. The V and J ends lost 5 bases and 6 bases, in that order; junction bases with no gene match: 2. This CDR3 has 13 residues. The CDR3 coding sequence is TGTGCCAGCAGTCAGACAGGGGGTCAGCCCCAGCATTTT. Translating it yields CASSQTGGQPQHF.

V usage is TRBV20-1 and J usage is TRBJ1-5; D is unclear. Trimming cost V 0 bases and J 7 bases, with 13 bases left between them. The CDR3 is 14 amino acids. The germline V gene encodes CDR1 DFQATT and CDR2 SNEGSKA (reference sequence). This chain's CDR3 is CSARDRAGSQPQHF. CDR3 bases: TGCAGTGCTAGAGATAGAGCAGGTAGCCAGCCCCAGCATTTT.

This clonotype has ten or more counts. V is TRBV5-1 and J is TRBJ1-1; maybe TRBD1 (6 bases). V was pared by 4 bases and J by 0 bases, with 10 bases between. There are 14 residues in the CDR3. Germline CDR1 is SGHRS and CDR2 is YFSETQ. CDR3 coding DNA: TGCGCCAGCAGCATGGGACACCTGAACACTGAAGCTTTCTTT. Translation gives CASSMGHLNTEAFF.

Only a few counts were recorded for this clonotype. The CDR3 DNA sequence: TGCGCCAGCAGCTTAAAGCAGGGTTATTCCTACGAGCAGTACTTC. As protein: CASSLKQGYSYEQYF. This chain uses TRBV5-1 with TRBJ2-7; tentative D call: TRBD1 (5 bases). The CDR3 loop spans 15 amino acids. V was clipped by 2 bases and J by 1 base, with 13 bases between them. From germline, CDR1 is SGHRS and CDR2 YFSETQ.

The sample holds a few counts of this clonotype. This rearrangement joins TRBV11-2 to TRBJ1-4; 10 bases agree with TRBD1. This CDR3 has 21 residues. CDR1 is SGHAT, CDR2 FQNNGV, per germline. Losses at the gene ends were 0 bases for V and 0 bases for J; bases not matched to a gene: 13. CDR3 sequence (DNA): TGTGCCAGCAGCTTAGAACAACCGGGACAGGGGTTTCCTGCAACTAATGAAAAACTGTTTTTT. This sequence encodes CASSLEQPGQGFPATNEKLFF.

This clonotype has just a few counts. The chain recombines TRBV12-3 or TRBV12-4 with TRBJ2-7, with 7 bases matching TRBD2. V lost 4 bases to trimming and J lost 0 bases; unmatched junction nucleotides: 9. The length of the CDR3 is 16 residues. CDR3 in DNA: TGTGCCAGCAGTTGGGCTAGCGGACGCCCCTCCTACGAGCAGTACTTC. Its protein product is CASSWASGRPSYEQYF.

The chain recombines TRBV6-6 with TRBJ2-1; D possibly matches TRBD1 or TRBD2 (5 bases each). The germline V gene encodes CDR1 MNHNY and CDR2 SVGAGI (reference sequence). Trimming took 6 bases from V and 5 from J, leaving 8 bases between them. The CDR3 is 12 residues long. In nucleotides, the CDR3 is TGTGCCAGCAGCGGGGCCAACAATGAGCAGTTCTTC. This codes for CASSGANNEQFF.

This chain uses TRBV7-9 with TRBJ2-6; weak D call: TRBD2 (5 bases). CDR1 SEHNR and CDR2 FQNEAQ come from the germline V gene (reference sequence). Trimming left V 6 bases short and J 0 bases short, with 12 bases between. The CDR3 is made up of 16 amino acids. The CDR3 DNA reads TGTGCCAGCAGTTCCGTAGCGAACTCTGGGGCCAACGTCCTGACTTTC. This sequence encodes CASSSVANSGANVLTF.

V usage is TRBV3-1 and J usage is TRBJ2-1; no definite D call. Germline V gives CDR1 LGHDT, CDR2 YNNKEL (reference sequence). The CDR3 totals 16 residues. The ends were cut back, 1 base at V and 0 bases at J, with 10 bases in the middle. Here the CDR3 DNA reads TGTGCCAGCAGCCAAGCCGCGGCAGGCTCCTACAATGAGCAGTTCTTC. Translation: CASSQAAAGSYNEQFF.

The CDR3: CASSFRTGSGTGELFF. The CDR3 DNA follows: TGTGCCAGCAGCTTCAGGACCGGCTCGGGCACCGGGGAGCTGTTTTTT. The chain links TRBV9 to TRBJ2-2; D is uncertain. The CDR3 spans 16 residues. Trimming stripped 4 bases from V and 4 bases from J, with 17 bases between. CDR1 is SGDLS and CDR2 is YYNGEE in the germline V gene.

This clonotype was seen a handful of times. CDR3 sequence reads: CASSRQGVSQPQHF. Written as DNA, the CDR3 is TGTGCCAGCAGTCGCCAGGGGGTGAGTCAGCCCCAGCATTTT. The chain links TRBV12-3 or TRBV12-4 to TRBJ1-5, with 7 positions matching TRBD1. The CDR3 has 14 amino acids. V shed 5 bases and J 6 bases; nucleotides not matched to a gene: 7.

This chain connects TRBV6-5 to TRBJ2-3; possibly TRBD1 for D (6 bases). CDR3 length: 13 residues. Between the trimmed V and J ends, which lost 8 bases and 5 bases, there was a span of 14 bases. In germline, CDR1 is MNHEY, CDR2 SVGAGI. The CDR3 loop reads CASEFRGEDTQYF. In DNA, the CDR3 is TGTGCCAGCGAGTTCAGGGGTGAAGATACGCAGTATTTT.

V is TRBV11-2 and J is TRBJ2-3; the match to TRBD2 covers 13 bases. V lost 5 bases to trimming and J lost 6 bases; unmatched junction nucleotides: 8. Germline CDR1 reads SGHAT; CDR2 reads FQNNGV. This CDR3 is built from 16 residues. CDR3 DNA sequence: TGTGCCAGCAGCCGAAGGACTAGCGGGAGCGTGGATACGCAGTATTTT. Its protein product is CASSRRTSGSVDTQYF. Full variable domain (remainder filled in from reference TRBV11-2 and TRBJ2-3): EAGVAQSPRYKIIEKRQSVAFWCNPISGHATLYWYQQILGQGPKLLIQFQNNGVVDDSQLPKDRFSAERLKGVDSTLKIQPAKLEDSAVYLCASSRRTSGSVDTQYFGPGTRLTVL.

CDR3 DNA sequence: TGCAGTGCTTTCCCCGGGACAGGGGGCAGCGAGCAGTACTTC. Translation: CSAFPGTGGSEQYF. V gene TRBV20-1 combines with J gene TRBJ2-7; 12 nucleotides align to TRBD1. Germline CDR1 DFQATT, CDR2 SNEGSKA (reference sequence). With 5 bases clipped from V and 6 bases from J, the junction kept 8 bases outside the gene matches. This CDR3 spans 14 amino acids.